The TCR beta chain under discussion was sequenced for a study of neoadjuvant anti-PD-1 for oral cavity cancer. Looking at the study overall: Patients without progression received a fourth nivolumab dose around day 43, then surgical resection on days 50-56.

The sample's time point: after neoadjuvant nivolumab, at surgical resection. Patients were newly diagnosed with stage II-IVA oral cavity squamous cell carcinoma without prior systemic or radiation treatment. These oral cavity squamous cell carcinomas were HPV-negative and locally advanced. This clone was detected only once. Per germline, CDR1 GTSNPN and CDR2 SVGIG (reference sequence). The CDR3 contains 14 residues. The V gene lost 8 bases and the J gene lost 4 bases, with 20 bases spanning the gap. The protocol was immunoSEQ multiplex PCR, while the TCRdb copy is restricted to in-frame clones and leaves out a portion. The repertoire consists of 13,000 to 15,000 clones, with over 55% occurring once and the leading ten covering approximately 3%.

V gene TRBV30 combines with J gene TRBJ1-1; D perhaps matches TRBD1 (5 bases). The specimen was PBMCs, collected after nivolumab (anti-PD-1) treatment. The clonotype originates from a person between 40 and 85 years old with oral cavity squamous cell carcinoma. The CDR3 DNA reads as TGTGCCCGCCAAGGGGCGATCCCATTCACTGAAGCTTTCTTT. Translated, it gives CARQGAIPFTEAFF.